The TCR beta chain described here comes from a study of blood T cell repertoires in COVID-19. Study-level background: Specimens from acute and convalescent COVID-19 originated in the United States, Italy and Spain. PBMCs, B-cell-depleted T cells, or T cells were the source of the cDNA or gDNA that made up the material.

There are a few counts of this clone. Authors' processing steps: Quantification of nucleated cells was approximated via reference gene primer amplification. Assay: immunoSEQ multiplex PCR; the TCRdb copy retains only in-frame clones and omits some. That table is the source of V, J and clone size, and D and trimming were worked out from the DNA. The sample contains some 140,000 clones, 75% to 80% of which appear only once. Per germline, CDR1 MDHEN and CDR2 SYDVKM. CDR3 length equals 13 residues. The V end was cut by 1 base, the J end by 6 bases, with 9 bases between. This chain connects TRBV28 to TRBJ1-2; D gene uncertain. This receptor was identified in an elderly man with acute or convalescent COVID-19. The specimen sequenced was peripheral blood. Written as DNA, the CDR3 is TGTGCCAGCAGTTTATCCCCGTTCGATGGCTACACCTTC. It is translated as CASSLSPFDGYTF.